Following are 32 T cell receptor beta chains from one sample sequenced in a study of radiotherapy plus CTLA-4 blockade in lung cancer listed by TCRdb under 2018. Preparation of the library involved the immunoSEQ multiplex PCR assay. Imported from immuneACCESS, the table was reduced by TCRdb to in-frame sequences with V and J called. These copies leave out some clones; in studies compared against another copy, an unresolved V gene accounts for under half, and the cause of the remainder is not known. This sample is represented by over 100,000 clones; around 90% of them were singletons. Clones ranked in the top ten supply roughly 6.9% of the sample. The sequenced sample was peripheral blood, obtained from a patient treated with radiotherapy plus ipilimumab. The origin of the receptors is a human donor with non-small cell lung cancer that progressed on radiotherapy plus ipilimumab.

This rearrangement joins TRBV9 to TRBJ2-7, with D tentatively TRBD1 (6 bases). Germline values: CDR1 SGDLS, CDR2 YYNGEE. The V end was cut by 2 bases, the J end by 0 bases, with 9 bases between. CDR3 length: 14 amino acids. This chain's CDR3 is CASSVGQSSYEQYF. The CDR3 DNA reads TGTGCCAGCAGCGTCGGACAGAGCTCCTACGAGCAGTACTTC.

The chain is built from TRBV6-1 and TRBJ1-1; perhaps TRBD1 as D (6 bases). Germline CDR1 MNHNS, CDR2 SASEGT. V lost 6 bases to trimming and J lost 5 bases, with 16 bases between them. The CDR3 contains 14 residues. CDR3 sequence reads: CASSLTQGRTEAFF. The DNA of the CDR3 is TGTGCCAGCAGCCTCACACAGGGTCGGACTGAAGCTTTCTTT.

The V gene is TRBV6-5, the J gene TRBJ2-1, with no clear D. The CDR3 extends over 15 amino acids. The V gene lost 1 base and the J gene lost 5 bases, with 12 bases spanning the gap. CDR1 is MNHEY, CDR2 SVGAGI, per germline. Here the CDR3 reads CASSYYGMGNNEQFF. CDR3 coding DNA: TGTGCCAGCAGTTACTATGGGATGGGTAACAATGAGCAGTTCTTC.

The chain carries TRBV5-6 and TRBJ2-5; D remains unclear. V was shortened by 3 bases and J by 1 base, with 13 bases between the two germline ends. CDR3 length: 15 residues. Germline CDR1 SGHDT, CDR2 YYEEEE. The CDR3 DNA follows: TGTGCCAGCAGCTACCTTCCGGGCAGCCAAGAGACCCAGTACTTC. Its protein product is CASSYLPGSQETQYF.

The rearrangement uses TRBV2 and TRBJ2-6; D unresolved. The CDR3 has 16 amino acids. Germline V gene sequence: CDR1 SNHLY, CDR2 FYNNEI. V shed 4 bases and J shed 0 bases, with 10 bases lying between them. The CDR3 region is CASSGTALSGANVLTF. The DNA of the CDR3 is TGTGCCAGCAGTGGCACGGCCCTCTCTGGGGCCAACGTCCTGACTTTC.

The chain recombines TRBV19 with TRBJ2-1; D ambiguous. This CDR3 is 17 amino acids long. V was cut by 0 bases and J by 0 bases, with 12 bases left in between. The germline gives CDR1 LNHDA, CDR2 SQIVND (reference sequence). CDR3 region: CASSIDFRPSSYNEQFF. CDR3 nucleotides: TGTGCCAGTAGTATAGACTTCCGCCCAAGCTCCTACAATGAGCAGTTCTTC.

This sequence joins TRBV5-6 and TRBJ1-2; the D is unclear. The V end lost 1 base, the J end lost 5 bases, and 6 bases lay between the germline ends. The CDR3 runs 12 residues. Germline values: CDR1 SGHDT, CDR2 YYEEEE. The CDR3 nucleotides read TGTGCCAGCAGCTTGCTAGGTTATGGCTACACCTTC. As protein: CASSLLGYGYTF.

The V call is TRBV7-2, the J call TRBJ2-7, with TRBD1 identical over 7 bases. Per the germline V gene, CDR1 is SGHTA and CDR2 is FQGNSA. V dropped 3 bases and J dropped 1; count of bases not matched to a gene: 12. There are 17 residues in the CDR3. The CDR3 reads CASSFPHTGQASYEQYF. CDR3 DNA: TGTGCCAGCAGCTTCCCCCACACTGGACAGGCGTCCTACGAGCAGTACTTC.

This chain links TRBV12-5 with TRBJ1-1; 9 nucleotides agree with TRBD1. The trim removed 3 bases at V and 2 bases at J, leaving 7 bases unmatched. Germline-derived CDR1 and CDR2 are LGHNT and FRNRAP. CDR3 length: 16 amino acids. The CDR3 region is CASGFPRDRANTEAFF. For the CDR3, the DNA is TGTGCTAGTGGTTTCCCCCGGGACAGGGCTAACACTGAAGCTTTCTTT.

This chain uses TRBV7-8 with TRBJ2-6, with 7 bases lining up with TRBD1. Germline CDR1 and CDR2: SGHVS and FQNEAQ. J lost 3 bases, V lost 1 base, and 3 bases had no gene match. CDR3 length: 16 amino acids. The CDR3 reads CASSLGQGFGANVLTF. In nucleotides, the CDR3 is TGTGCCAGCAGCTTAGGACAGGGATTTGGGGCCAACGTCCTGACTTTC.

The V and J genes are TRBV5-4 and TRBJ2-1, with TRBD2 matching 12 bases. J was trimmed by 4 bases and V by 2 bases; bases with no gene match: 1. CDR3 length equals 15 residues. Germline lookup yields CDR1 SGHNT and CDR2 YYREEE (reference sequence). CDR3 residues: CASSFGTSGYNEQFF. CDR3 DNA: TGTGCCAGCAGCTTTGGGACTAGCGGGTACAATGAGCAGTTCTTC.

The chain recombines TRBV5-1 with TRBJ1-1; 8 bases agree with TRBD1. The junction had 19 bases not matched to a gene; V was cut back by 2 bases and J by 4 bases. There are 19 residues in the CDR3. Germline CDR1 SGHRS, CDR2 YFSETQ. In DNA form, the CDR3 reads TGCGCCAGCAGCTTACTACCGGGACAGGCGTCGAGCGTGAGCACTGAAGCTTTCTTT. It translates to CASSLLPGQASSVSTEAFF.

The chain couples TRBV6-6 to TRBJ1-1, with D possibly matching TRBD1 (6 bases). The V end lost 6 bases, the J end lost 0 bases, and 11 bases lay between the germline ends. CDR1 is MNHNY, CDR2 SVGAGI, per germline (reference sequence). The CDR3 is made up of 14 amino acids. CDR3 DNA sequence: TGTGCCAGCAGCCTCAGGGGCATGAACACTGAAGCTTTCTTT. Its protein product is CASSLRGMNTEAFF.

Only one count was recorded for this clone. The chain recombines TRBV7-9 with TRBJ2-1; D unclear. Trimming pared 5 bases from V and 4 bases from J, leaving 6 bases between. Germline assignment: CDR1 SEHNR and CDR2 FQNEAQ (reference sequence). The CDR3 runs to 12 residues. CDR3 DNA: TGTGCCAGCAGCGTCTCGTACAATGAGCAGTTCTTC. Encoded protein: CASSVSYNEQFF.

The chain combines TRBV6-5 with TRBJ1-2, with 7 bases identical to TRBD1. The length of the CDR3 is 14 residues. V shed 5 bases and J 4 bases; nucleotides not matched to a gene: 7. Per germline, CDR1 MNHEY and CDR2 SVGAGI. CDR3 protein: CASSRDSLGYGYTF. The CDR3 DNA is TGTGCCAGCAGTCGGGACAGCCTTGGCTATGGCTACACCTTC.

The J gene is TRBJ2-1, the V gene TRBV2; 14 nucleotides agree with TRBD2. The CDR3 is 15 residues long. The trim removed 4 bases at V and 12 bases at J, leaving 8 bases unmatched. Germline-derived CDR1 and CDR2 are SNHLY and FYNNEI. The CDR3: CASSGTGTSGSRQFF. CDR3 bases: TGTGCCAGCAGTGGAACCGGGACTAGCGGGAGCAGGCAGTTCTTC.

The chain combines TRBV11-2 with TRBJ2-7, with D maybe TRBD2 (5 bases). V gave up 7 bases and J gave up 3 bases, with 19 bases separating them. The CDR3 loop spans 15 amino acids. Germline V gives CDR1 SGHAT, CDR2 FQNNGV. DNA for the CDR3: TGTGCCAGCACCGTCAGCGGAATATTCGACTACGAGCAGTACTTC. Protein: CASTVSGIFDYEQYF.

The genes are TRBV5-4 and TRBJ2-7; TRBD1 agrees at 7 bases. From germline, CDR1 is SGHNT and CDR2 YYREEE (reference sequence). The CDR3 has 16 amino acids. Trimming at V came to 4 bases and at J to 3 bases, leaving 13 bases not matched to a gene. CDR3 region: CASSLGQRIGNYEQYF. The CDR3 nucleotides are TGTGCCAGCAGCCTGGGACAGAGGATCGGGAACTACGAGCAGTACTTC.

The DNA of the CDR3 is TGTGCCAGCAGCCAATCTGGTGGGAGTTTCAATGAGCAGTTCTTC. This gives the protein CASSQSGGSFNEQFF. The chain carries TRBV4-2 and TRBJ2-1, with D maybe TRBD2 (5 bases). The V end was cut by 2 bases, the J end by 6 bases, with 14 bases between. The CDR3 contains 15 residues. Germline V gene lookup returns CDR1 LGHNA and CDR2 YNFKEQ.

The genes are TRBV7-8 and TRBJ2-7; maybe TRBD2 (6 bases). V lost 8 bases and J lost 2, with 13 bases in between. The germline gives CDR1 SGHVS, CDR2 FQNEAQ. The CDR3 is made up of 13 amino acids. The CDR3 DNA sequence: TGTGCCAGCGGTCGGGAGCGGACCTACGAGCAGTACTTC. Its protein product is CASGRERTYEQYF.

The chain carries TRBV25-1 and TRBJ2-3; possibly TRBD2 for D (6 bases). CDR3 length: 14 amino acids. Germline V CDR1 and CDR2: MGHDK, SYGVNS. Deletions cut 8 bases from V and 0 bases from J, with 12 bases between. Written as DNA, the CDR3 is TGTGCCAGCGAAACTAGCCGAAGCACAGATACGCAGTATTTT. This encodes CASETSRSTDTQYF.

This chain uses TRBV19 with TRBJ2-5; D might be TRBD2 (5 bases). This CDR3 is 16 amino acids long. V was shortened by 0 bases and J by 4 bases, with 15 bases between the two germline ends. The germline gives CDR1 LNHDA, CDR2 SQIVND (reference sequence). CDR3 DNA: TGTGCCAGTAGTATAGATGCGCTCCGGAGGTCAGAGACCCAGTACTTC. Amino acid sequence: CASSIDALRRSETQYF.

The chain uses TRBV19 and TRBJ2-1; the D gene is possibly TRBD1 (5 bases). The CDR3 is 13 residues long. CDR1 is LNHDA and CDR2 is SQIVND in the germline V gene (reference sequence). The V end was cut by 1 base, the J end by 7 bases, with 8 bases between. CDR3 amino acids: CASSIGTRNEQFF. The CDR3 nucleotides are TGTGCCAGTAGTATAGGGACACGGAATGAGCAGTTCTTC.

The chain recombines TRBV5-1 with TRBJ2-1, with D perhaps given as TRBD1 or TRBD2 (5 bases each). Germline V lookup: CDR1 SGHRS, CDR2 YFSETQ. Trimming took 6 bases from V and 1 from J, leaving 11 bases between them. This CDR3 comprises 14 residues. For the CDR3, the DNA is TGCGCCAGCACCCAGGGCGGGTCCTACAATGAGCAGTTCTTC. Its translation is CASTQGGSYNEQFF.

In this sample, this clone turned up once. The chain uses TRBV19 and TRBJ2-2; perhaps TRBD1 as D (5 bases). This CDR3 contains 15 residues. Trimming took off 8 bases at V and 11 bases at J, with 24 bases between the two ends. Germline V gene sequence: CDR1 LNHDA, CDR2 SQIVND (reference sequence). The CDR3 loop is CASGTRRASIDELFF. The CDR3 nucleotides read TGTGCCAGTGGAACCCGCAGGGCCTCAATTGACGAGCTGTTTTTT.

The V call is TRBV29-1, the J call TRBJ1-1; 7 nucleotides agree with TRBD1. Per germline, CDR1 SQVTM and CDR2 ANQGSEA. With V trimmed by 8 bases and J by 6 bases, 15 bases remained unmatched. The CDR3 has 14 amino acids. CDR3 bases: TGCAGCCGGGGCAGGGGGATACTACACGCTGAAGCTTTCTTT. This sequence encodes CSRGRGILHAEAFF. Full variable domain (outside the CDR3, taken from reference TRBV29-1 and TRBJ1-1): SAVISQKPSRDICQRGTSLTIQCQVDSQVTMMFWYRQQPGQSLTLIATANQGSEATYESGFVIDKFPISRPNLTFSTLTVSNMSPEDSSIYLCSRGRGILHAEAFFGQGTRLTVV.

The rearrangement joins TRBV5-5 to TRBJ2-1; weak D call: TRBD1 (6 bases). There are 16 residues in the CDR3. V was shortened by 4 bases and J by 6 bases, with 20 bases between the two germline ends. The germline V gene has CDR1 SGHKS and CDR2 YYEKEE (reference sequence). CDR3: CASSQGSGPNFNEQFF. In DNA form, the CDR3 reads TGTGCCAGCAGCCAGGGGTCGGGTCCAAATTTCAATGAGCAGTTCTTC.

This clone was seen just once. The chain uses TRBV5-4 and TRBJ2-5; the match to TRBD1 covers 9 bases. Per germline, CDR1 SGHNT and CDR2 YYREEE (reference sequence). The CDR3 covers 16 residues. V trimming: 4 bases; J trimming: 5 bases; junction bases outside the gene matches: 12. CDR3 bases: TGTGCCAGCAGCCCGCCGGGACAGGGCGTGGCGGAGACCCAGTACTTC. Translated: CASSPPGQGVAETQYF.

The chain links TRBV5-1 to TRBJ1-5; D unclear. This CDR3 contains 14 residues. The V end lost 0 bases, the J end lost 6 bases, and 10 bases lay between the germline ends. Per germline, CDR1 SGHRS and CDR2 YFSETQ. The CDR3 protein is CASSLDGRGQPQHF. The CDR3 DNA sequence: TGCGCCAGCAGCTTGGACGGTCGGGGTCAGCCCCAGCATTTT.

The V call is TRBV5-1, the J call TRBJ1-2; D possibly corresponds to TRBD1 (6 bases). The length of the CDR3 is 14 residues. The V gene lost 4 bases and the J gene lost 3 bases, with 13 bases spanning the gap. Germline loops: CDR1 SGHRS, CDR2 YFSETQ. CDR3 in DNA: TGCGCCAGCAGCCAGTCGGGGGGCTACTATGGCTACACCTTC. Residues: CASSQSGGYYGYTF.

The chain links TRBV12-5 to TRBJ2-7; 11 positions agree with TRBD2. V was clipped by 3 bases and J by 5 bases; unmatched bases: 12. The germline CDR1 and CDR2 sequences are LGHNT and FRNRAP. The CDR3 is 17 residues long. The CDR3 loop reads CASGFGLAGRSSHEQYF. The CDR3 bases are TGTGCTAGTGGTTTTGGACTAGCGGGCCGTTCGTCCCACGAGCAGTACTTC.

This sequence joins TRBV6-5 and TRBJ1-2; possibly TRBD1 for D (6 bases). Looked up from germline, CDR1 is MNHEY and CDR2 is SVGAGI. The CDR3 extends over 13 amino acids. V lost 10 bases, J lost 3 bases, and 15 bases lay in between. The CDR3 DNA is TGTGCCACTTCAAGGGGGGGTTACTATGGCTACACCTTC. This encodes CATSRGGYYGYTF.